This T cell receptor (beta chain) was captured in a study of prognosis after radiotherapy for stage I lung cancer. The table lists this clonotype with many counts. Researchers used two-round multiplex PCR to amplify TCR beta CDR3 starting from genomic DNA. Primers were specific to each TRBV and TRBJ gene in first-round PCR. MiXCR, run by TCRdb on the multiplex PCR reads, gives a single entry per CDR3 protein. The sample has about 16,000 distinct CDR3 sequences; around 45% are singletons. This sample comprised PBMCs, obtained before or after stereotactic body radiation therapy (not recorded which). The origin of this receptor is a donor older than 45 with non-small cell lung cancer.

In nucleotides, the CDR3 is TGTGCCAGCAGCTTAGGAATTGGCAGTTACAACACTGAAGCTTTCTTT. Amino acids: CASSLGIGSYNTEAFF. The chain uses TRBV7-8 and TRBJ1-1; D is undetermined. Trimming pared 1 base from V and 2 bases from J, leaving 14 bases between. The CDR3 has 16 residues. CDR1 and CDR2 (germline): SGHVS, FQNEAQ.